Below, 9 T cell receptor beta chains from the same sample are listed, as sequenced in a study of blood T cell repertoires in COVID-19 (TCRdb year 2020). Library prep was done by the immunoSEQ multiplex PCR assay. Entries here come from immuneACCESS through TCRdb and include only in-frame sequences with V and J called. Some clones fail to appear in such tables; in the studies checked, an unresolved V gene covers under half of the shortfall, and the cause of the remainder is unknown. The sample table holds about 160,000 clones, of which 85% to 90% were seen once. The top ten clones comprise around 7% of the sample. Sequencing was done on a sample of PBMCs or T cells enriched from blood (not recorded which). These receptors were taken from a woman in her forties or fifties who had recovered from COVID-19.

The chain carries TRBV4-2 and TRBJ2-3; D perhaps matches TRBD2 (7 bases). Trimming shortened V by 0 bases and J by 2 bases, and 15 bases separated the two germline ends. The CDR3 consists of 17 residues. CDR1 LGHNA and CDR2 YNFKEQ come from the germline V gene. The CDR3 loop reads CASSQEGGGGFTDTQYF. The CDR3 DNA follows: TGTGCCAGCAGCCAAGAGGGGGGCGGGGGTTTCACAGATACGCAGTATTTT.

V and J are TRBV5-1 and TRBJ1-1, with TRBD1 as a possible D gene (6 bases). Germline lookup yields CDR1 SGHRS and CDR2 YFSETQ. Trimming stripped 4 bases from V and 3 bases from J, with 19 bases between. The CDR3 has 16 amino acids. CDR3 coding DNA: TGCGCCAGCAGCGTGGATTCAGGGGCTTTGGACACTGAAGCTTTCTTT. This encodes CASSVDSGALDTEAFF.

This clone was seen a single time. Written as DNA, the CDR3 is TGTGCCAGCAGTTTTGATGGGAGACGGGATACGCAGTATTTT. This sequence encodes CASSFDGRRDTQYF. The chain joins TRBV27 to TRBJ2-3; D might be TRBD2 (5 bases). CDR1 and CDR2 from the germline V gene are MNHEY and SMNVEV (reference sequence). V was pared by 3 bases and J by 6 bases, with 13 bases between. This CDR3 is built from 14 residues.

The chain carries TRBV4-3 and TRBJ2-3; D possibly corresponds to TRBD1 (6 bases). CDR3 size: 17 residues. Looked up from germline, CDR1 is LGHNA and CDR2 is YSLEER. Trimming shortened V by 4 bases and J by 0 bases, and 17 bases separated the two germline ends. The CDR3 DNA sequence: TGCGCCAGCAGCCCCCGCCCCAGGGGCCCAAGCACAGATACGCAGTATTTT. Its protein is CASSPRPRGPSTDTQYF.

The rearrangement uses TRBV7-2 and TRBJ2-7; 11 nucleotides match TRBD2. Germline values: CDR1 SGHTA, CDR2 FQGNSA. Trimming took 5 bases from V and 5 from J; bases not matched to a gene: 11. The CDR3 spans 16 residues. The CDR3 DNA reads as TGTGCCAGCAGCGTGGATCAACTAGCGGGGGTTAACGAGCAGTACTTC. Its protein product is CASSVDQLAGVNEQYF.

The rearrangement uses TRBV9 and TRBJ2-2, with 9 bases lining up with TRBD2. Germline V gives CDR1 SGDLS, CDR2 YYNGEE. The V segment lost 6 bases and the J segment 6 bases; nucleotides outside the gene matches: 18. This CDR3 comprises 18 residues. This CDR3 is CASTPRAGGPLLAGELFF. CDR3 DNA sequence: TGTGCCAGCACTCCTCGCGCGGGGGGGCCGTTGTTAGCCGGGGAGCTGTTTTTT.

V and J are TRBV6-4 and TRBJ2-2; 9 nucleotides align to TRBD1. Germline V gene data show CDR1 as MRHNA and CDR2 as SNTAGT. V shed 5 bases and J 2 bases; nucleotides not matched to a gene: 9. This CDR3 has 17 amino acids. CDR3 sequence: CASSRFGTGSNTGELFF. The CDR3 nucleotides are TGTGCCAGCAGTAGGTTCGGGACAGGGTCTAACACCGGGGAGCTGTTTTTT.

The CDR3 reads CASSESGSAELFF. In DNA form, the CDR3 reads TGTGCCAGCAGTGAATCAGGGTCAGCCGAACTGTTTTTT. The rearrangement links TRBV25-1 to TRBJ1-4; weak D call: TRBD1 (5 bases). CDR3 length: 13 amino acids. Germline CDR1 reads MGHDK; CDR2 reads SYGVNS. Trimming cost V 1 base and J 12 bases, with 12 bases left between them.

The V and J genes are TRBV19 and TRBJ1-1; D is undetermined. V lost 6 bases and J lost 4, with 12 bases in between. Germline CDR1 reads LNHDA; CDR2 reads SQIVND (reference sequence). CDR3 size: 13 residues. The DNA for the CDR3 is TGTGCCAGTAGCCCGACGGAGGGCACTGAAGCTTTCTTT. This encodes CASSPTEGTEAFF.